One sample yielded the 25 T cell receptor beta chains listed below, sequenced in a study of blood T cells in healthy people across ages. A J-beta primer mix and a sample-barcoded 5' primer were used in a second PCR of roughly 6 to 12 cycles. MiXCR, applied by TCRdb to the 5' RACE reads, yields one record per CDR3 protein. The sample records hundreds of thousands of distinct CDR3 sequences, approximately 31% being singletons. Material: blood. Receptors originate from a woman over 75 in good health.

This clonotype was counted many times. The gene calls are TRBV5-1 and TRBJ2-7; D is unclear. V lost 4 bases and J 2 bases, leaving 7 bases between the germline ends. This CDR3 comprises 12 residues. CDR1 is SGHRS and CDR2 is YFSETQ in the germline V gene. For the CDR3, the DNA is TGCGCCAGCAGCACCGACGCCTACGAGCAGTACTTC. It yields the protein CASSTDAYEQYF. Complete variable domain (other parts from reference TRBV5-1 and TRBJ2-7): KAGVTQTPRYLIKTRGQQVTLSCSPISGHRSVSWYQQTPGQGLQFLFEYFSETQRNKGNFPGRFSGRQFSNSRSEMNVSTLELGDSALYLCASSTDAYEQYFGPGTRLTVT.

The chain joins TRBV5-6 to TRBJ1-5; D is unclear. This CDR3 is built from 13 residues. Trimming removed 2 bases from V and 4 bases from J, with 7 bases in between. From germline, CDR1 is SGHDT and CDR2 YYEEEE. The CDR3 nucleotides are TGTGCCAGCAGCTTCTCCTTAAATCAGCCCCAGCATTTT. Translating it yields CASSFSLNQPQHF.

This rearrangement joins TRBV10-3 to TRBJ2-7; 10 bases line up with TRBD2. CDR1 and CDR2 (germline): ENHRY, SYGVKD. V lost 6 bases and J lost 3; bases outside the gene matches: 8. The CDR3 is 15 amino acids. The CDR3 DNA is TGTGCCATCAGCCCACTAGCGGGGCTTGACTACGAGCAGTACTTC. Its protein product is CAISPLAGLDYEQYF.

This clonotype was counted ten times or more. The chain combines TRBV6-1 with TRBJ2-3, with D maybe TRBD2 (6 bases). Trimming removed 5 bases from V and 4 bases from J, with 13 bases in between. CDR1 is MNHNS, CDR2 SASEGT, per germline. The CDR3 is 14 residues long. The CDR3 region has the DNA TGTGCCAGCAGTCTGGAGGGGATGGCAGATACGCAGTATTTT. Protein: CASSLEGMADTQYF.

This clonotype was counted ten times or more. The chain employs TRBV7-2 and TRBJ1-5, with D perhaps matching TRBD1 (5 bases). The V gene lost 2 bases and the J gene lost 10 bases, with 12 bases spanning the gap. The CDR3 contains 13 residues. Germline-derived CDR1 and CDR2 are SGHTA and FQGNSA. The CDR3 loop reads CASSLSGGAPQHF. CDR3 DNA: TGTGCCAGCAGCTTAAGTGGAGGGGCACCCCAGCATTTT.

V gene TRBV7-2 combines with J gene TRBJ1-5; D unresolved. Trimming removed 1 base from V and 5 bases from J, with 6 bases in between. CDR3 length: 13 amino acids. Germline CDR1 SGHTA, CDR2 FQGNSA. CDR3 DNA sequence: TGTGCCAGCAGCTTAGAGGTGGATCAGCCCCAGCATTTT. Residues: CASSLEVDQPQHF.

In its sample, this clonotype was seen many times. V and J are TRBV5-5 and TRBJ1-6, with D maybe TRBD1 (5 bases). This CDR3 region has 13 residues. The ends were cut back, 1 base at V and 8 bases at J, with 7 bases in the middle. Looked up from germline, CDR1 is SGHKS and CDR2 is YYEKEE (reference sequence). The DNA for the CDR3 is TGTGCCAGCAGCTTGTTGGGGGATTCACCCCTCCACTTT. Its protein product is CASSLLGDSPLHF.

This clonotype was seen a few times. One base away lies a much larger clone, so this may be a sequencing read error. CDR3 in DNA: TGTGCCAGCAGCCAACTATGGAGAGCGGGGGGCTACAATGAGCAGTACTTC. It specifies CASSQLWRAGGYNEQYF. The chain employs TRBV14 and TRBJ2-5; 9 nucleotides align to TRBD2. Germline assignment: CDR1 SGHDN and CDR2 FVKESK. The CDR3 contains 17 residues. The junction had 18 bases not matched to a gene; V was cut back by 2 bases and J by 11 bases.

This clonotype was found a few times. The chain recombines TRBV30 with TRBJ1-5, with TRBD1 as a possible D gene (6 bases). Looked up from germline, CDR1 is GTSNPN and CDR2 is SVGIG (reference sequence). CDR3 length: 14 residues. V gave up 6 bases and J gave up 2 bases, with 14 bases separating them. The CDR3 DNA follows: TGTGCCTGCTCACAGGGAGTAGGCAATCAGCCCCAGCATTTT. Translating gives CACSQGVGNQPQHF.

A word on this clonotype: A much larger clone differs from this one at a single base, so this may be a read error. V and J are TRBV6-2 or TRBV6-3 and TRBJ2-1; TRBD1 is a possible D gene (6 bases). The DNA end favors TRBJ2-7, so the J call may be wrong. The length of the CDR3 is 12 residues. Germline-derived CDR1 and CDR2 are MNHEY and SVGEGT. Here the CDR3 DNA reads TGTGCCAGCCGGGACACGTACAATGAGCAGTACTTC. Translated: CASRDTYNEQYF.

The rearrangement joins TRBV18 to TRBJ2-1, with 10 bases that match TRBD1. V lost 6 bases, J lost 7 bases, and 9 bases stayed unmatched. The CDR3 has 15 residues. Germline CDR1 reads KGHSH; CDR2 reads LQKENI. CDR3 in amino acids: CASSVPDRGGNEQFF. The CDR3 DNA follows: TGTGCCAGCTCCGTACCGGACAGGGGGGGGAATGAGCAGTTCTTC.

The table lists this clonotype with many counts. This sequence joins TRBV7-9 and TRBJ2-6; TRBD1 agrees at 9 bases. The V segment lost 5 bases and the J segment 3 bases; nucleotides outside the gene matches: 8. Germline V lookup: CDR1 SEHNR, CDR2 FQNEAQ (reference sequence). CDR3 length: 17 residues. This chain's CDR3 is CASSTGTGTLGANVLTF. The CDR3 coding sequence is TGTGCCAGCAGCACCGGGACAGGGACTCTTGGGGCCAACGTCCTGACTTTC. Complete variable domain (other parts from reference TRBV7-9 and TRBJ2-6): DTGVSQNPRHKITKRGQNVTFRCDPISEHNRLYWYRQTLGQGPEFLTYFQNEAQLEKSRLLSDRFSAERPKGSFSTLEIQRTEQGDSAMYLCASSTGTGTLGANVLTFGAGSRLTVL.

The rearrangement uses TRBV7-9 and TRBJ1-1; the D is unclear. From germline, CDR1 is SEHNR and CDR2 FQNEAQ (reference sequence). This CDR3 spans 16 amino acids. The germline V and J ends were trimmed by 4 bases and 1 base, with 16 bases remaining between them. CDR3 sequence reads: CASSSPVQQPNTEAFF. The CDR3 coding sequence is TGTGCCAGCAGCTCCCCGGTGCAGCAACCGAACACTGAAGCTTTCTTT. The entire variable domain, with the rest obtained from reference TRBV7-9 and TRBJ1-1, is as follows: DTGVSQNPRHKITKRGQNVTFRCDPISEHNRLYWYRQTLGQGPEFLTYFQNEAQLEKSRLLSDRFSAERPKGSFSTLEIQRTEQGDSAMYLCASSSPVQQPNTEAFFGQGTRLTVV.

This clonotype came up many times. V gene TRBV7-2 combines with J gene TRBJ1-2; 8 positions match TRBD1. J gave up 3 bases and V 3 bases, and 12 bases lay outside the gene matches. Germline V lookup: CDR1 SGHTA, CDR2 FQGNSA. The CDR3 has 17 amino acids. Here the CDR3 reads CASSFSRTGLADYGYTF. For the CDR3, the DNA is TGTGCCAGCAGCTTTAGCAGGACAGGGCTAGCTGACTATGGCTACACCTTC.

This clonotype showed up just a few times. A much more abundant neighbour one base away suggests this may be a read error. The V call is TRBV20-1, the J call TRBJ2-1; the D gene is possibly TRBD2 (6 bases). CDR3 length: 14 amino acids. V was cut by 6 bases and J by 6 bases, with 18 bases left in between. CDR1 and CDR2 (germline): DFQATT, SNEGSKA (reference sequence). CDR3 in DNA: TGCAGTGCCGTCGACGGGAGTGGGGGCAATGAGCAGTTCTTC. Its protein product is CSAVDGSGGNEQFF.

This clonotype was seen repeatedly, ten times or more. This rearrangement joins TRBV6-1 to TRBJ2-1; D unresolved. Germline V gives CDR1 MNHNS, CDR2 SASEGT. V lost 5 bases and J lost 4, with 15 bases in between. The length of the CDR3 is 15 residues. CDR3 DNA: TGTGCCAGCAGTCAAAGCACGGGCTTTTACAATGAGCAGTTCTTC. Translating gives CASSQSTGFYNEQFF.

By proportion, this clonotype is medium-sized. V usage is TRBV5-1 and J usage is TRBJ2-5; possibly TRBD1 or TRBD2 for D (6 bases each). The germline gives CDR1 SGHRS, CDR2 YFSETQ. CDR3 size: 16 residues. The ends were cut back, 0 bases at V and 4 bases at J, with 16 bases in the middle. In nucleotides, the CDR3 is TGCGCCAGCAGCTTGGCGGGGGCTATCCACACAGAGACCCAGTACTTC. Its translation: CASSLAGAIHTETQYF.

As regards this clonotype: This clone may be a read error of a much larger clone one base away. The J gene is TRBJ2-7, the V gene TRBV7-6; the D is unclear. V was clipped by 5 bases and J by 2 bases, with 13 bases between them. CDR1 is SGHVS and CDR2 is FNYEAQ in the germline V gene. The CDR3 consists of 14 residues. The CDR3 is CASSKSAVAYEQYF. CDR3 sequence (DNA): TGTGCCAGCAGCAAGTCGGCAGTGGCCTACGAGCAGTACTTC.

This clonotype was observed a few times. V usage is TRBV6-1 and J usage is TRBJ1-2, with 11 bases matching TRBD1. Losses at the gene ends were 5 bases for V and 4 bases for J; bases not matched to a gene: 6. This CDR3 spans 15 amino acids. CDR1 and CDR2 (germline): MNHNS, SASEGT. Here the CDR3 reads CASSYTGTGGYGYTF. DNA of the CDR3: TGTGCCAGCAGTTATACCGGGACAGGGGGCTATGGCTACACCTTC.

This clonotype appeared many times. CDR3 region: CASSLYEDGYTF. CDR3 DNA: TGTGCCAGCAGCTTATACGAGGATGGCTACACCTTC. The gene calls are TRBV7-8 and TRBJ1-2; D is unresolved. In germline, CDR1 is SGHVS, CDR2 FQNEAQ. V lost 2 bases and J 6 bases, leaving 7 bases between the germline ends. The CDR3 loop spans 12 amino acids.

This clonotype showed up just once. The chain is built from TRBV7-9 and TRBJ2-7; D is possibly TRBD1 or TRBD2 (5 bases each). This CDR3 region has 16 residues. The germline V gene has CDR1 SEHNR and CDR2 FQNEAQ (reference sequence). V was pared by 3 bases and J by 0 bases, with 15 bases between. This CDR3 is CASSLPGDRNSYEQYF. CDR3 in DNA: TGTGCCAGCAGCTTGCCCGGGGACCGAAACTCCTACGAGCAGTACTTC.

The chain combines TRBV28 with TRBJ2-1; 7 bases fit TRBD2. There are 12 residues in the CDR3. Germline trimming cut 2 bases from V and 9 bases from J; bases unmatched to any gene: 1. CDR1 is MDHEN and CDR2 is SYDVKM in the germline V gene. The CDR3 is CASSLRTSEQFF. CDR3 sequence (DNA): TGTGCCAGCAGTTTAAGGACTAGTGAGCAGTTCTTC.

The V and J genes are TRBV2 and TRBJ1-6, with TRBD1 as a possible D gene (5 bases). Germline V lookup: CDR1 SNHLY, CDR2 FYNNEI. With 6 bases removed from V and 7 bases from J, the gap between germline ends came to 13 bases. CDR3 length: 14 residues. The CDR3 sequence is CASSSQGGNSPLHF. The CDR3 DNA is TGTGCCAGCAGCTCGCAGGGCGGCAATTCACCCCTCCACTTT. The whole variable domain, remainder taken from reference TRBV2 and TRBJ1-6, is EPEVTQTPSHQVTQMGQEVILRCVPISNHLYFYWYRQILGQKVEFLVSFYNNEISEKSEIFDDQFSVERPDGSNFTLKIRSTKLEDSAMYFCASSSQGGNSPLHFGNGTRLTVT.

The chain joins TRBV5-1 to TRBJ1-5; 9 bases match TRBD1. The CDR3 sequence is 16 residues long. Germline CDR1 and CDR2: SGHRS and YFSETQ. J was trimmed by 6 bases and V by 0 bases; bases with no gene match: 7. The CDR3 bases are TGCGCCAGCAGCTTGGCACCGGGACAGGGAGGTCAGCCCCAGCATTTT. It yields the protein CASSLAPGQGGQPQHF.

This clonotype was seen repeatedly, ten times or more. The chain couples TRBV7-2 to TRBJ2-1, with TRBD2 matching over 11 bases. CDR1 is SGHTA and CDR2 is FQGNSA in the germline V gene. The V segment lost 4 bases and the J segment 6 bases; nucleotides outside the gene matches: 5. The CDR3 is made up of 15 amino acids. CDR3 region: CASSSLAGGVNEQFF. The CDR3 DNA sequence: TGTGCCAGCAGCTCATTAGCGGGGGGGGTCAATGAGCAGTTCTTC. The full variable domain, its missing parts supplied by reference TRBV7-2 and TRBJ2-1, is GAGVSQSPSNKVTEKGKDVELRCDPISGHTALYWYRQSLGQGLEFLIYFQGNSAPDKSGLPSDRFSAERTGGSVSTLTIQRTQQEDSAVYLCASSSLAGGVNEQFFGPGTRLTVL.